The clone carrying this T cell receptor (beta chain) was counted between two and nine times. Its antigen remains unknown. PCR used 60 Vbeta primers and 13 Jbeta primers. Original analysis: Counted up in a later analysis, unique TCR beta chains came to 60 million to 95 million, with 9.5 million to 13 million shared. Sequencing used immunoSEQ multiplex PCR; TCRdb keeps in-frame clones, though not all of them. V and J calls and clone size come straight from that table; D and trimming were deduced from the DNA. The sample gives over 120,000 clones, 70% of which show up once; under 2.5% is in the top ten. V lost 3 bases to trimming and J lost 6 bases; unmatched junction nucleotides: 2. Germline values: CDR1 SGHTS, CDR2 YDEGEE. This CDR3 contains 14 residues. The sample belongs to a study of cytomegalovirus exposure and HLA in healthy donors. The study, taken as a whole, reports: Later work showed greater clonal expansion in HLA-associated TCR beta chains than in equally common others.

The sequenced sample was PBMCs. This TCR derives from a woman aged 60-75 years in good health and CMV-seropositive. The chain combines TRBV5-8 with TRBJ1-4; TRBD1 matches 10 bases. CDR3 DNA sequence: TGTGCCAGCAGCTCGGGACAGGGGCATGAAAAACTGTTTTTT. Translated: CASSSGQGHEKLFF.